This paragraph covers one T cell receptor (beta chain) sequence. Antigen specificity is unknown. This sample is part of a study of Tregs in tolerant kidney transplant recipients. Clones were sequenced by immunoSEQ multiplex PCR, and TCRdb holds only the in-frame ones, with some missing. The sample includes 15,000 to 18,000 clones, nearly 55% of them seen just once. CFSE-labeled recipient PBMCs were cultured six to seven days with irradiated graft donor PBMCs, then FACS-sorted. Germline loops: CDR1 MGHRA, CDR2 YSYEKL. With 2 bases removed from V and 3 bases from J, the gap between germline ends came to 23 bases. The CDR3 is 19 residues long.

The chain links TRBV4-1 to TRBJ2-1; TRBD2 might be the D (6 bases). The clonotype originates from a human patient who received a combined kidney and bone marrow transplant. The material was CD4+ T cells from blood cultured with allogeneic cells, obtained before the transplant. This CDR3 is CASSQQWAGTINYYNEQFF. As DNA, the CDR3 is TGCGCCAGCAGCCAACAATGGGCGGGAACGATTAATTACTACAATGAGCAGTTCTTC.